A selection of T cell receptor beta chains follows, all from one sample in a study of cytotoxic CD8 clonotypes in ibrutinib-treated CLL. Some clones are missing from TCRdb's copy, which holds only in-frame ones; the method was immunoSEQ multiplex PCR. The sample holds tens of thousands of clones, more than 65% seen once. Sequenced material: PBMCs, taken after 24 months of ibrutinib treatment. The receptors come from a human donor with chronic lymphocytic leukemia. CDR3s include the opening cysteine and the closing phenylalanine or tryptophan. Each record gives: J gene, V gene, D gene, clone size, CDR3 protein, CDR3 DNA. The D gene is left open where the match is weak. Where a row states a size, it is once, few, many or the class of an expanded clone; other rows omit it.

j_call: TRBJ2-7; v_call: TRBV7-6; d_call: .; clone_size: .; cdr3_aa: CASSLGGLSTYEQYF; cdr3_nt: TGTGCCAGCAGCTTAGGGGGGTTAAGTACCTACGAGCAGTACTTC
j_call: TRBJ2-5; v_call: TRBV7-8; d_call: TRBD2; clone_size: .; cdr3_aa: CASSLVAGGGETQYF; cdr3_nt: TGTGCCAGCAGCTTGGTAGCGGGGGGGGGAGAGACCCAGTACTTC
j_call: TRBJ2-5; v_call: TRBV4-2; d_call: TRBD2; clone_size: few; cdr3_aa: CASSQGTSGETQYF; cdr3_nt: TGTGCCAGCAGCCAAGGGACTAGCGGGGAGACCCAGTACTTC
j_call: TRBJ2-1; v_call: TRBV5-4; d_call: .; clone_size: .; cdr3_aa: CASSPARKIISNNEQFF; cdr3_nt: TGTGCCAGCAGCCCAGCTAGAAAGATAATCTCAAACAATGAGCAGTTCTTC
j_call: TRBJ2-4; v_call: TRBV2; d_call: .; clone_size: .; cdr3_aa: CASSEGRGRDDIQYF; cdr3_nt: TGTGCCAGCAGTGAAGGGAGGGGGCGCGATGACATTCAGTACTTC
j_call: TRBJ1-2; v_call: TRBV7-9; d_call: .; clone_size: .; cdr3_aa: CASSVMSEGYTF; cdr3_nt: TGTGCCAGCAGCGTTATGAGTGAAGGCTACACCTTC
j_call: TRBJ1-2; v_call: TRBV4-3; d_call: TRBD1; clone_size: .; cdr3_aa: CASSQLGQGKYGYTF; cdr3_nt: TGCGCCAGCAGCCAACTGGGACAGGGAAAGTATGGCTACACCTTC
j_call: TRBJ2-7; v_call: TRBV6-5; d_call: TRBD2; clone_size: many; cdr3_aa: CASSPGSGGSYEQYF; cdr3_nt: TGTGCCAGCAGTCCGGGAAGCGGGGGGTCCTACGAGCAGTACTTC
j_call: TRBJ2-7; v_call: TRBV28; d_call: TRBD1; clone_size: .; cdr3_aa: CASSLGTGKTYEQYF; cdr3_nt: TGTGCCAGCAGTCTCGGGACAGGGAAGACCTACGAGCAGTACTTC
j_call: TRBJ2-3; v_call: TRBV6-1; d_call: TRBD1; clone_size: .; cdr3_aa: CASRLQGATDTQYF; cdr3_nt: TGTGCCAGCAGGCTACAGGGGGCAACAGATACGCAGTATTTT
j_call: TRBJ2-5; v_call: TRBV19; d_call: TRBD1; clone_size: .; cdr3_aa: CASSTGTGAETQYF; cdr3_nt: TGTGCCAGTAGTACCGGGACAGGGGCGGAGACCCAGTACTTC
j_call: TRBJ2-5; v_call: TRBV7-9; d_call: .; clone_size: .; cdr3_aa: CASSLDRERETQYF; cdr3_nt: TGTGCCAGCAGCTTAGATCGGGAACGAGAGACCCAGTACTTC
j_call: TRBJ1-1; v_call: TRBV9; d_call: .; clone_size: .; cdr3_aa: CASSVSGLNTEAFF; cdr3_nt: TGTGCCAGCAGCGTATCCGGGTTGAACACTGAAGCTTTCTTT
j_call: TRBJ2-6; v_call: TRBV7-9; d_call: .; clone_size: .; cdr3_aa: CASSVAGVGANVLTF; cdr3_nt: TGTGCCAGCAGCGTGGCAGGGGTCGGGGCCAACGTCCTGACTTTC
j_call: TRBJ2-5; v_call: TRBV29-1; d_call: .; clone_size: .; cdr3_aa: CSSGRGGETQYF; cdr3_nt: TGCAGCTCTGGCAGGGGAGGTGAGACCCAGTACTTC
j_call: TRBJ2-5; v_call: TRBV5-1; d_call: TRBD1; clone_size: .; cdr3_aa: CASSSDREQETQYF; cdr3_nt: TGCGCCAGCAGCTCGGACAGGGAGCAGGAGACCCAGTACTTC
j_call: TRBJ2-7; v_call: TRBV7-9; d_call: .; clone_size: .; cdr3_aa: CASSLEGAPVQYF; cdr3_nt: TGTGCCAGCAGCTTAGAGGGAGCCCCAGTGCAGTACTTC
j_call: TRBJ2-2; v_call: TRBV28; d_call: .; clone_size: .; cdr3_aa: CASSSNHLAGELFF; cdr3_nt: TGTGCCAGCAGTTCCAATCATCTCGCCGGGGAGCTGTTTTTT
j_call: TRBJ2-7; v_call: TRBV28; d_call: .; clone_size: .; cdr3_aa: CASSLVRRKASYEQYF; cdr3_nt: TGTGCCAGCAGTTTAGTCAGACGAAAAGCCTCCTACGAGCAGTACTTC
j_call: TRBJ2-3; v_call: TRBV20-1; d_call: .; clone_size: .; cdr3_aa: CSARATDTQYF; cdr3_nt: TGCAGTGCTAGAGCTACAGATACGCAGTATTTT
j_call: TRBJ2-5; v_call: TRBV11-1; d_call: TRBD1; clone_size: .; cdr3_aa: CASSFRQGLSQYF; cdr3_nt: TGTGCCAGCAGCTTCCGACAGGGCCTTTCACAGTACTTC
j_call: TRBJ2-2; v_call: TRBV19; d_call: TRBD1; clone_size: .; cdr3_aa: CASISQGYTGELFF; cdr3_nt: TGTGCCAGTATTTCACAGGGGTACACCGGGGAGCTGTTTTTT
j_call: TRBJ2-7; v_call: TRBV7-8; d_call: .; clone_size: .; cdr3_aa: CASSHNRVDEQYF; cdr3_nt: TGTGCCAGCAGTCACAACAGGGTGGACGAGCAGTACTTC
j_call: TRBJ2-5; v_call: TRBV30; d_call: .; clone_size: .; cdr3_aa: CAWRGLSQETQYF; cdr3_nt: TGTGCCTGGCGCGGTCTCTCCCAAGAGACCCAGTACTTC
j_call: TRBJ2-2; v_call: TRBV11-2; d_call: .; clone_size: once; cdr3_aa: CASSLIVTGELFF; cdr3_nt: TGTGCCAGCAGCTTAATAGTAACCGGGGAGCTGTTTTTT
j_call: TRBJ2-3; v_call: TRBV7-3; d_call: TRBD1; clone_size: .; cdr3_aa: CASSSLGGEDTQYF; cdr3_nt: TGTGCCAGCAGCTCTCTAGGGGGCGAAGATACGCAGTATTTT
j_call: TRBJ1-1; v_call: TRBV5-1; d_call: TRBD1; clone_size: .; cdr3_aa: CASSLWTGVNTEAFF; cdr3_nt: TGCGCCAGCAGCTTATGGACAGGGGTGAACACTGAAGCTTTCTTT
j_call: TRBJ2-1; v_call: TRBV5-1; d_call: TRBD1; clone_size: .; cdr3_aa: CASSTDRASEQFF; cdr3_nt: TGCGCCAGCAGCACTGACAGGGCTAGTGAGCAGTTCTTC
j_call: TRBJ1-5; v_call: TRBV27; d_call: .; clone_size: .; cdr3_aa: CASKKWGLDSNQPQHF; cdr3_nt: TGTGCCAGCAAAAAATGGGGTCTCGATAGCAATCAGCCCCAGCATTTT
j_call: TRBJ1-1; v_call: TRBV5-4; d_call: TRBD1; clone_size: .; cdr3_aa: CASSSGGARTTEAFF; cdr3_nt: TGTGCCAGCAGCTCAGGGGGGGCGAGGACCACTGAAGCTTTCTTT
j_call: TRBJ1-4; v_call: TRBV5-1; d_call: .; clone_size: .; cdr3_aa: CASSQTHGTGAEKLFF; cdr3_nt: TGCGCCAGCAGCCAGACACATGGGACCGGGGCTGAAAAACTGTTTTTT
j_call: TRBJ1-5; v_call: TRBV7-2; d_call: .; clone_size: .; cdr3_aa: CASSLEANQPQHF; cdr3_nt: TGTGCCAGCAGCTTAGAGGCTAATCAGCCCCAGCATTTT
j_call: TRBJ1-6; v_call: TRBV6-5; d_call: TRBD1; clone_size: .; cdr3_aa: CASSFQTGKGSPLHF; cdr3_nt: TGTGCCAGCAGTTTCCAGACAGGGAAAGGATCACCCCTCCACTTT
j_call: TRBJ2-7; v_call: TRBV28; d_call: TRBD1; clone_size: .; cdr3_aa: CASSSPRQGRTYEQYF; cdr3_nt: TGTGCCAGCAGCTCCCCCCGACAGGGGAGGACCTACGAGCAGTACTTC
j_call: TRBJ1-4; v_call: TRBV5-1; d_call: .; clone_size: few; cdr3_aa: CASSLQSSNEKLFF; cdr3_nt: TGCGCCAGCAGCTTACAGAGTTCAAATGAAAAACTGTTTTTT